The 14 T cell receptor beta chains reported below all come from one sample, sequenced in a study of CD8 T cells in ankylosing spondylitis. Their cognate antigens are unknown. General study findings and limits: Seemingly characteristic of ankylosing spondylitis blood was a TCR beta motif consisting of about 8 highly homologous variants.

TCRdb re-called the 5' RACE reads with MiXCR, one entry per CDR3 protein. This table has fewer than 750,000 distinct CDR3 sequences, 15% to 20% appearing once. The specimen sequenced was blood, either unsorted or a sorted T cell fraction (not recorded which). The source of these receptors is a male donor with ankylosing spondylitis.

There are a few counts of this clonotype. This chain uses TRBV4-3 with TRBJ2-1; TRBD2 might be the D (7 bases). Germline CDR1 is LGHNA and CDR2 is YSLEER. With 3 bases removed from V and 10 bases from J, the gap between germline ends came to 13 bases. The CDR3 is 13 amino acids. The CDR3 region has the DNA TGCGCCAGCAGCCAGATGGGGGGGCTGGAGCAGTTCTTC. Translation: CASSQMGGLEQFF.

The chain employs TRBV10-3 and TRBJ2-2, with D hard to call. Trimming stripped 11 bases from V and 6 bases from J, with 19 bases between. There are 14 residues in the CDR3. The V gene's germline CDR1 is ENHRY and CDR2 SYGVKD. For the CDR3, the DNA is TGTGCCTCCCGGGCGGCGATTCAGCCCGGGGAGCTGTTTTTT. It is translated as CASRAAIQPGELFF.

The rearrangement uses TRBV12-3 or TRBV12-4 and TRBJ2-3; TRBD2 matches 7 bases. The CDR3 runs 16 residues. V dropped 5 bases and J dropped 2; count of bases not matched to a gene: 10. CDR3 DNA sequence: TGTGCCAGCAGTCAGGGCCTAGCGGTAGACACAGATACGCAGTATTTT. It is translated as CASSQGLAVDTDTQYF.

This clonotype was seen only a few times. CDR3 region: CASSGGLGFDGELFF. In nucleotides, the CDR3 is TGTGCCAGCAGTGGTGGGTTGGGTTTCGACGGGGAGCTGTTTTTT. The chain has TRBV12-3 or TRBV12-4 and TRBJ2-2; D not certain. CDR3 length equals 15 residues. V lost 5 bases and J lost 7, with 17 bases in between.

In its sample, this clonotype was seen a few times. The chain joins TRBV12-3 or TRBV12-4 to TRBJ2-3; no definite D call. CDR3 length equals 14 residues. V shed 5 bases and J shed 5 bases, with 14 bases lying between them. CDR3 amino acids: CASSLLTPGDTQYF. Written as DNA, the CDR3 is TGTGCCAGCAGTCTCCTGACTCCGGGAGATACGCAGTATTTT.

This clonotype was seen more than once but under ten times. The genes are TRBV10-3 and TRBJ1-5; D may be TRBD1 (5 bases). Trimming cost V 8 bases and J 4 bases, with 12 bases left between them. This CDR3 has 13 residues. Germline assignment: CDR1 ENHRY and CDR2 SYGVKD. The chain's CDR3 is CAIGRDQNQPQHF. The CDR3 DNA reads as TGTGCCATCGGGAGGGACCAAAATCAGCCCCAGCATTTT.

This clonotype was counted a few times. The genes are TRBV5-1 and TRBJ2-3; D is possibly TRBD2 (5 bases). CDR1 SGHRS and CDR2 YFSETQ come from the germline V gene. There are 15 residues in the CDR3. V dropped 5 bases and J dropped 4 bases, with 17 bases sitting between them. CDR3 nucleotides: TGCGCCAGCAGTGAGGGTTTCATGGCTTCAGATACGCAGTATTTT. Translating gives CASSEGFMASDTQYF.

This clonotype was seen repeatedly, ten times or more. The gene calls are TRBV5-1 and TRBJ2-2, with 8 bases aligning to TRBD1. Losses at the gene ends were 4 bases for V and 0 bases for J; bases not matched to a gene: 5. This CDR3 is 16 amino acids long. Germline CDR1 is SGHRS and CDR2 is YFSETQ. CDR3 region: CASSPSGQANTGELFF. In DNA, the CDR3 is TGCGCCAGCAGCCCATCGGGACAGGCGAACACCGGGGAGCTGTTTTTT.

This clonotype was seen a few times. J is TRBJ2-7 and V is TRBV4-1; D may correspond to TRBD1 or TRBD2 (5 bases each). This CDR3 is 17 amino acids long. V was trimmed by 0 bases and J by 2 bases, leaving 17 bases between them. Looked up from germline, CDR1 is MGHRA and CDR2 is YSYEKL. The CDR3 region has the DNA TGCGCCAGCAGCCAAGATCATGGGACCTTAGGGACCTACGAGCAGTACTTC. Translation: CASSQDHGTLGTYEQYF.

In this sample, this clonotype turned up a few times. The chain uses TRBV10-2 and TRBJ1-2; 12 bases map to TRBD1. CDR3 length equals 15 residues. The germline V gene has CDR1 WSHSY and CDR2 SAAADI. Losses at the gene ends were 0 bases for V and 7 bases for J; bases not matched to a gene: 3. Here the CDR3 reads CASSESGQGASGYTF. CDR3 sequence (DNA): TGCGCCAGCAGTGAGTCGGGACAGGGGGCGAGTGGCTACACCTTC.

The chain uses TRBV6-6 and TRBJ1-1, with TRBD1 as a possible D gene (5 bases). The CDR3 has 13 amino acids. Trimming took off 0 bases at V and 6 bases at J, with 8 bases between the two ends. Germline CDR1 and CDR2: MNHNY and SVGAGI (reference sequence). The CDR3: CASSYSRGPEAFF. CDR3 sequence (DNA): TGTGCCAGCAGTTACTCGAGGGGACCTGAAGCTTTCTTT.

This rearrangement joins TRBV6-1 to TRBJ2-1, with 7 bases fitting TRBD1. The CDR3 sequence is 13 residues long. With 8 bases clipped from V and 9 bases from J, the junction kept 10 bases outside the gene matches. CDR1 is MNHNS, CDR2 SASEGT, per germline. The CDR3 here is CASERTGAGEQFF. The CDR3 nucleotides are TGTGCCAGCGAGCGAACAGGGGCCGGTGAGCAGTTCTTC.

This chain connects TRBV27 to TRBJ1-6; no definite D call. This CDR3 spans 13 amino acids. Trimming stripped 1 base from V and 9 bases from J, with 7 bases between. Germline CDR1 is MNHEY and CDR2 is SMNVEV (reference sequence). The CDR3 spells CASSLLAGSPLHF. CDR3 nucleotides: TGTGCCAGCAGTTTATTGGCTGGTTCACCCCTCCACTTT.

This clonotype came up many times. The rearrangement uses TRBV12-3 or TRBV12-4 and TRBJ1-2; 7 bases line up with TRBD1. V dropped 6 bases and J dropped 4; count of bases not matched to a gene: 8. The CDR3 is 14 amino acids. Here the CDR3 reads CASSLYGQVYGYTF. In nucleotides, the CDR3 is TGTGCCAGCAGCCTTTACGGACAGGTCTATGGCTACACCTTC.